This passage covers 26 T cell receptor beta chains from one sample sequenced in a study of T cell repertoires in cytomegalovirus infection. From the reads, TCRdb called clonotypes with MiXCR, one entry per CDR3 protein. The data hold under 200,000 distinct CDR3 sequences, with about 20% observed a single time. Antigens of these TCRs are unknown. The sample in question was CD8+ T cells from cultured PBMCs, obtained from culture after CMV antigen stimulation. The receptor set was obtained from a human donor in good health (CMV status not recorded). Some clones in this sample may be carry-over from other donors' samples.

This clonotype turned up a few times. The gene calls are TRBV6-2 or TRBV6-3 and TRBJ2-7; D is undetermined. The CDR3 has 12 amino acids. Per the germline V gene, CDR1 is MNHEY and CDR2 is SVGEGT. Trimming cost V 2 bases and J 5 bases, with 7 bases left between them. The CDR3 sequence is CASSYPPHEQYF. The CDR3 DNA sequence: TGTGCCAGCAGTTACCCCCCCCACGAGCAGTACTTC.

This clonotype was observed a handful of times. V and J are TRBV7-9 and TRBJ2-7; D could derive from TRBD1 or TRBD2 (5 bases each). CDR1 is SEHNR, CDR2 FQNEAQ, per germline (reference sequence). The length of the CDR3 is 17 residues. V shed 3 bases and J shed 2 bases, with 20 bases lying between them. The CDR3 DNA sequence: TGTGCCAGCAGCTTTCCCTTTAGTGGGACGGGGACCTACGAGCAGTACTTC. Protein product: CASSFPFSGTGTYEQYF.

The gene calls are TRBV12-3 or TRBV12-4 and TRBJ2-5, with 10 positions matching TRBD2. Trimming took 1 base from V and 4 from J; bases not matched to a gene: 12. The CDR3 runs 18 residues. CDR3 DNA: TGTGCCAGCAGTTTAGGCTGTAGCGGGGGGATTCTGCTAGAGACCCAGTACTTC. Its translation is CASSLGCSGGILLETQYF.

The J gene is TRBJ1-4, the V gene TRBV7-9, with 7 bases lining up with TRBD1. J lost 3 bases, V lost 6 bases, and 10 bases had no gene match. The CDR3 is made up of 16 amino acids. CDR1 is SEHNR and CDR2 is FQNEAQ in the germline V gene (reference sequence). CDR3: CASSPADRVSNEKLFF. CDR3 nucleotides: TGTGCCAGCAGTCCAGCCGACAGGGTTTCTAATGAAAAACTGTTTTTT.

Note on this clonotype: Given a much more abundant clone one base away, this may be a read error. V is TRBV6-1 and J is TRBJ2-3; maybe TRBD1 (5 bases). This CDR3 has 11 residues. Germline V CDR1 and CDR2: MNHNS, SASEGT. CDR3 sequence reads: CASSPTGTQYF. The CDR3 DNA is TGTGCCAGCAGCCCAACAGGTACGCAGTATTTT.

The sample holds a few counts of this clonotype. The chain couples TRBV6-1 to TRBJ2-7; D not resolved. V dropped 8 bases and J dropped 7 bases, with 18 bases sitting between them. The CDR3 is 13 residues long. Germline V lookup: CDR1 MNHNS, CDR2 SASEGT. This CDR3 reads CASPGPRLREQYF. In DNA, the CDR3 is TGTGCCAGCCCAGGACCCCGACTTAGGGAGCAGTACTTC.

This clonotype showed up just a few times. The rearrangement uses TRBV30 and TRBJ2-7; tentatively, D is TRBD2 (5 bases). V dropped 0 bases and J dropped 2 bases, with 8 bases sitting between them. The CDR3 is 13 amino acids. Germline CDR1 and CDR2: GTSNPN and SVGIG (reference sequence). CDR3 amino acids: CAWSVKGAYEQYF. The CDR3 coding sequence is TGTGCCTGGAGTGTCAAGGGAGCCTACGAGCAGTACTTC.

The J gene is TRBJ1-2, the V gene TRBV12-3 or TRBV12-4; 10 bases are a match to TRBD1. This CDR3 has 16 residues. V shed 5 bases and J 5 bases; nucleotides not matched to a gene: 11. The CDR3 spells CASSIGGQGFLYGYTF. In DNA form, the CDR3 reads TGTGCCAGCAGTATCGGGGGACAGGGGTTTCTGTATGGCTACACCTTC.

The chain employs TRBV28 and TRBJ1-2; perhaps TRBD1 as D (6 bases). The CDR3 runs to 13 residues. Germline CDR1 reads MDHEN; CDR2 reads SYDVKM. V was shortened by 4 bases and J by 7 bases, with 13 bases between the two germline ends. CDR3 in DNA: TGTGCCAGCAGTTCGCGGGGGGCGCGTGGCTACACCTTC. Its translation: CASSSRGARGYTF.

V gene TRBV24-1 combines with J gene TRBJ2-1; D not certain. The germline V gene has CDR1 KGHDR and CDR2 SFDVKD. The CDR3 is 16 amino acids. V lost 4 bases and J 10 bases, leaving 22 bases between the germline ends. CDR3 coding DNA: TGTGCCACCAGTGACTCGGAATTTGTTTCGGTATCCGAGCAGTTCTTC. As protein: CATSDSEFVSVSEQFF.

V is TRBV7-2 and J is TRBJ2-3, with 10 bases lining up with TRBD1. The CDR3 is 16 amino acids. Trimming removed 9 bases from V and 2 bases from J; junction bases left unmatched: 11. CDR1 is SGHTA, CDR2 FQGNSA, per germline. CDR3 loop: CASLDRGRSVTDTQYF. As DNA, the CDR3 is TGTGCCAGTTTAGACAGGGGGCGTTCAGTCACAGATACGCAGTATTTT.

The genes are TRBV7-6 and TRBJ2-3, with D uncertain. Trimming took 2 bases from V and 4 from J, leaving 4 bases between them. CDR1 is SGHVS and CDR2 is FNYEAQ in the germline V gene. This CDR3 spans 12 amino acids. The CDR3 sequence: CASSLRPDTQYF. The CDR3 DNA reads TGTGCCAGCAGCTTACGGCCAGATACGCAGTATTTT.

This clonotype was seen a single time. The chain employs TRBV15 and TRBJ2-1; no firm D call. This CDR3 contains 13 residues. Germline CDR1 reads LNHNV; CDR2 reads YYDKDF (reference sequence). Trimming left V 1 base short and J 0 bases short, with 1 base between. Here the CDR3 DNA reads TGTGCCACCAGCAGAGGCTCCTACAATGAGCAGTTCTTC. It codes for CATSRGSYNEQFF.

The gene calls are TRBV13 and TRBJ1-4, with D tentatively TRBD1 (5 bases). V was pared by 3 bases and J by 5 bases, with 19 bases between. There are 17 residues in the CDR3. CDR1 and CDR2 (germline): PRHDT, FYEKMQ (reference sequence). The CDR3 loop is CASSLGSMGLINEKLFF. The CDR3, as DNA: TGTGCCAGCAGCTTGGGATCTATGGGACTGATAAATGAAAAACTGTTTTTT.

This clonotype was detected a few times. For the CDR3, the DNA is TGTGCCAGCAGCCAGGTACTTTCCGAGCAGTACTTC. Translation gives CASSQVLSEQYF. V usage is TRBV5-6 and J usage is TRBJ2-7; D not resolved. The CDR3 is made up of 12 amino acids. Germline V gives CDR1 SGHDT, CDR2 YYEEEE. V was pared by 4 bases and J by 6 bases, with 11 bases between.

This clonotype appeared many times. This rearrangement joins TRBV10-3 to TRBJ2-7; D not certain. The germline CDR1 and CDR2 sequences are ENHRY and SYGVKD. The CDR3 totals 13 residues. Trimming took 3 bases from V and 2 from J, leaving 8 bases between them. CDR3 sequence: CAISETATYEQYF. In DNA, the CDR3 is TGTGCCATCAGTGAAACAGCGACCTACGAGCAGTACTTC.

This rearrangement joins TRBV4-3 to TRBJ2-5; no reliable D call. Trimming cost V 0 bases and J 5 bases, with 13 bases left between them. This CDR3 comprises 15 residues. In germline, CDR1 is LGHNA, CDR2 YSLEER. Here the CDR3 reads CASSQDGEGWETQYF. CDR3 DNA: TGCGCCAGCAGCCAAGACGGAGAAGGCTGGGAGACCCAGTACTTC.

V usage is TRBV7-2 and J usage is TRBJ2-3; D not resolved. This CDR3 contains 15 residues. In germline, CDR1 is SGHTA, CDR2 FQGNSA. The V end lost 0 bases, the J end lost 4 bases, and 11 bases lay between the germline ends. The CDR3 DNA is TGTGCCAGCAGCTTAGCGCTGGGAAGGCCAGATACGCAGTATTTT. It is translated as CASSLALGRPDTQYF. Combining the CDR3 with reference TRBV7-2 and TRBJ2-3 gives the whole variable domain GAGVSQSPSNKVTEKGKDVELRCDPISGHTALYWYRQSLGQGLEFLIYFQGNSAPDKSGLPSDRFSAERTGGSVSTLTIQRTQQEDSAVYLCASSLALGRPDTQYFGPGTRLTVL.

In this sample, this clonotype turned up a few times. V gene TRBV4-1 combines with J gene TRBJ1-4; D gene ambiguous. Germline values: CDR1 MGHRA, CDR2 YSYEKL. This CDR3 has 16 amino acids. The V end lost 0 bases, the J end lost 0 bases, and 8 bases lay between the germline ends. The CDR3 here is CASSQERPPTNEKLFF. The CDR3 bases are TGCGCCAGCAGCCAAGAGAGGCCACCAACTAATGAAAAACTGTTTTTT.

The CDR3 spells CASSLGQVNYGYTF. CDR3 DNA: TGTGCCAGCAGCTTAGGACAGGTGAACTATGGCTACACCTTC. This rearrangement joins TRBV7-8 to TRBJ1-2; a possible D gene is TRBD1 (6 bases). The CDR3 has 14 residues. The V end lost 1 base, the J end lost 2 bases, and 8 bases lay between the germline ends. Germline lookup yields CDR1 SGHVS and CDR2 FQNEAQ.

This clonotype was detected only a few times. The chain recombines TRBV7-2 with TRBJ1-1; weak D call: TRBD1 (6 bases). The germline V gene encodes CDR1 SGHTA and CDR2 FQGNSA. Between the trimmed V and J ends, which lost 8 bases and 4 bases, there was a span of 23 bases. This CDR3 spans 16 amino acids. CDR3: CASSSWDTGVATEAFF. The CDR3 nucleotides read TGTGCCAGCTCCTCTTGGGACACGGGGGTGGCCACTGAAGCTTTCTTT. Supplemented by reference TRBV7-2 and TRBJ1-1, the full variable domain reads GAGVSQSPSNKVTEKGKDVELRCDPISGHTALYWYRQSLGQGLEFLIYFQGNSAPDKSGLPSDRFSAERTGGSVSTLTIQRTQQEDSAVYLCASSSWDTGVATEAFFGQGTRLTVV.

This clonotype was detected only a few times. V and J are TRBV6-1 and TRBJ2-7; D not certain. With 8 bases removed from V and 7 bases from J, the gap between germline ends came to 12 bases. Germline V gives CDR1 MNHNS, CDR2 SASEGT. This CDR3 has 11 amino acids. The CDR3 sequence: CASSSRPEQYF. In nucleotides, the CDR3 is TGTGCCAGCTCCTCTCGCCCTGAGCAGTACTTC.

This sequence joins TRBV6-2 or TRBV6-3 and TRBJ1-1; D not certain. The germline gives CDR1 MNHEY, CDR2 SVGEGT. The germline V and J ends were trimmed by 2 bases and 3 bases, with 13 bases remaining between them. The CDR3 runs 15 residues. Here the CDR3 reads CASSYSPSWYTEAFF. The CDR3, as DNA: TGTGCCAGCAGTTACAGCCCAAGTTGGTACACTGAAGCTTTCTTT.

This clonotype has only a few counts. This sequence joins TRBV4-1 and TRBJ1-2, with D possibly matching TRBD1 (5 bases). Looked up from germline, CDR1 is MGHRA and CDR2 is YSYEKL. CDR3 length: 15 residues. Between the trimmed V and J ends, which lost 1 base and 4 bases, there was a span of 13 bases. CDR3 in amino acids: CASSQGVEGLYGYTF. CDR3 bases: TGCGCCAGCAGCCAAGGGGTGGAGGGGCTCTATGGCTACACCTTC.

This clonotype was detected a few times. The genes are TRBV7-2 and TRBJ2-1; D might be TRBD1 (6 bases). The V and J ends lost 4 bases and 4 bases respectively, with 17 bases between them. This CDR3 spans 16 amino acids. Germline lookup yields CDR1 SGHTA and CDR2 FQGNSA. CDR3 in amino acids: CASSWRTDGWYNEQFF. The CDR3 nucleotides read TGTGCCAGCAGCTGGCGGACAGACGGCTGGTACAATGAGCAGTTCTTC.

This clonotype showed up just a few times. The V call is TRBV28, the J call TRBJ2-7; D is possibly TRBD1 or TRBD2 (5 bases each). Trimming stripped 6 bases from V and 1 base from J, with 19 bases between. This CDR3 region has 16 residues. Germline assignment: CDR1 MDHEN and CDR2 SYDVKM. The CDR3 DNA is TGTGCCAGCAGGCTACTTCGGGACGCCGAGTCCTACGAGCAGTACTTC. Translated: CASRLLRDAESYEQYF.